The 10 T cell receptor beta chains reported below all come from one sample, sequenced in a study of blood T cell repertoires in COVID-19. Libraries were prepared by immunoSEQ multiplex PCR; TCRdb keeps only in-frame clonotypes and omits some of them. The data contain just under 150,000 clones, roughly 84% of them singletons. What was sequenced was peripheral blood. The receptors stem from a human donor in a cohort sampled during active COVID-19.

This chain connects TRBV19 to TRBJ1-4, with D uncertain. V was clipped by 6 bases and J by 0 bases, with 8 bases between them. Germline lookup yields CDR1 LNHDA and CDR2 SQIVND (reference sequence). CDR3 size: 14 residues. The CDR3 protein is CASRNIATNEKLFF. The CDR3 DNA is TGTGCCAGTAGAAATATTGCAACTAATGAAAAACTGTTTTTT.

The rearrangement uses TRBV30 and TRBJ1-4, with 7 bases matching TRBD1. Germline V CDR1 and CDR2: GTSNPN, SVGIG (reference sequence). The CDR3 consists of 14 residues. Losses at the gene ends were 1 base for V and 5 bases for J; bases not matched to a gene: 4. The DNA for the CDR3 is TGTGCCTGGAGTGAAGGGACAGTGAATGAAAAACTGTTTTTT. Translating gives CAWSEGTVNEKLFF.

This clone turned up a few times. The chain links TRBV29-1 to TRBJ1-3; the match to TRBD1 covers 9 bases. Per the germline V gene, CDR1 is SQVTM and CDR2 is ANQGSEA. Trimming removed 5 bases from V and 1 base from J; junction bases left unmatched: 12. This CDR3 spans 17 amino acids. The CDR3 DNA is TGCAGCGTTCGAGTCCTGGACAGGGGCTATTCTGGAAACACCATATATTTT. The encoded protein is CSVRVLDRGYSGNTIYF.

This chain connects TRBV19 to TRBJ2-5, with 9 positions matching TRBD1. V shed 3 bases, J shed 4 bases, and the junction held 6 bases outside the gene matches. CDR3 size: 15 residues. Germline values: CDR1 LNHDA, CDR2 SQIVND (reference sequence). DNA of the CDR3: TGTGCCAGTAGTATCGGACAGGGGCTCGGAGAGACCCAGTACTTC. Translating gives CASSIGQGLGETQYF.

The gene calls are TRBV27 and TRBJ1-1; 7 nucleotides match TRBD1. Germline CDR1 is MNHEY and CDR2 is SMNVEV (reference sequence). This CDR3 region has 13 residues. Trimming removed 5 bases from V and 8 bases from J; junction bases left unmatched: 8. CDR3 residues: CASSPAGDREAFF. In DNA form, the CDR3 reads TGTGCCAGCAGTCCAGCGGGGGACAGAGAAGCTTTCTTT.

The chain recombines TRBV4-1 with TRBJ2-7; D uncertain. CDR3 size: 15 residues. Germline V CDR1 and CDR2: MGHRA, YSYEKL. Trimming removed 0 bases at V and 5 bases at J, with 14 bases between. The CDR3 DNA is TGCGCCAGCAGCCAAGAGCCCTCCCGGAGCCACGAGCAGTACGTC. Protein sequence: CASSQEPSRSHEQYV.

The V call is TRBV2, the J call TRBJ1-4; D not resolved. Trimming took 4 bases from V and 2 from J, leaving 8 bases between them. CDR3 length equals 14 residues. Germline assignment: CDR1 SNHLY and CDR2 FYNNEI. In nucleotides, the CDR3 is TGTGCCAGCAGTGTCCGAGGGACTAATGAAAAACTGTTTTTT. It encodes CASSVRGTNEKLFF.

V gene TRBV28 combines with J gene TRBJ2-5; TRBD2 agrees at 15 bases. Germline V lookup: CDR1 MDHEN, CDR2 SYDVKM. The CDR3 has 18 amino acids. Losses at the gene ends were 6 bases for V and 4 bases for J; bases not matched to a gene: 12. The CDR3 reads CASSPPGLAGGRGETQYF. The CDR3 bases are TGTGCCAGCAGCCCCCCCGGACTAGCGGGGGGGCGGGGAGAGACCCAGTACTTC. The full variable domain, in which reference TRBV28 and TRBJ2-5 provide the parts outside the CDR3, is DVKVTQSSRYLVKRTGEKVFLECVQDMDHENMFWYRQDPGLGLRLIYFSYDVKMKEKGDIPEGYSVSREKKERFSLILESASTNQTSMYLCASSPPGLAGGRGETQYFGPGTRLLVL.

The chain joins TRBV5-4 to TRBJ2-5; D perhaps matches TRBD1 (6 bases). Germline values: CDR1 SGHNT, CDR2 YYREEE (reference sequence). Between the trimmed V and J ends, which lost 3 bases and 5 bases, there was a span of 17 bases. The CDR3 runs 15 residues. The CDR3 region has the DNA TGTGCCAGCAGCTATGAGGGGGTCTCGGGGGAGACCCAGTACTTC. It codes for CASSYEGVSGETQYF.

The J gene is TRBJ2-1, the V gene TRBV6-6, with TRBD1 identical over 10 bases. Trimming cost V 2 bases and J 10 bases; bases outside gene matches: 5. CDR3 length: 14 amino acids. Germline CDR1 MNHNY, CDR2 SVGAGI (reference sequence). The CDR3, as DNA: TGTGCCAGCAGTTACCCCACGACAGGGGGCGAGCAGTTCTTC. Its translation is CASSYPTTGGEQFF.